This TCR beta chain is from a study of OX40 agonist ivuxolimab in advanced cancers. CDR3 length: 14 amino acids. Trimming left V 4 bases short and J 4 bases short, with 13 bases between. The germline gives CDR1 KGHSH, CDR2 LQKENI. Clones were sequenced by immunoSEQ multiplex PCR, and TCRdb holds only the in-frame ones, with some missing. The profile shows some 45,000 clones, 75% to 85% of them singletons. Exclusion applied to patients with autoimmune disease history or systemic immunosuppression. The chain has TRBV18 and TRBJ1-2; D is unresolved. This specimen consisted of CD4+ or CD8+ T cells sorted from blood, obtained in a trial of the OX40 agonist ivuxolimab. The receptor was derived from an adult with an advanced solid tumor such as melanoma, head and neck, liver or kidney cancer. The CDR3 bases are TGTGCCAGCTCACAAGGACGGGAAAGCTATGGCTACACCTTC. The encoded protein is CASSQGRESYGYTF.